The text below deals with one T cell receptor beta chain. Here immunoSEQ multiplex PCR was the method, and the copy in TCRdb shows in-frame clones only, minus some. Among about 150,000 clones, over 90% were seen once, and the ten largest hold approximately 2.5%. This sample is part of a study of control samples from healthy donors and cancer patients. After removal of 7 bases from V and 6 bases from J, the junction contained 3 bases not matched to a gene. The germline CDR1 and CDR2 sequences are MNHEY and SVGAGI. The CDR3 is 12 residues long. The sample consisted of blood. This chain uses TRBV6-5 with TRBJ2-1; 7 bases match TRBD1. This sequence was found in a man aged 45-60 years in good health. The DNA for the CDR3 is TGTGCCAGCACCCCAGGGGGCAATGAGCAGTTCTTC. Translated: CASTPGGNEQFF.